The clone carrying this TCR beta chain was counted ten times or more. TCRdb called the RT-PCR reads again in MiXCR, with one record for every CDR3 protein. The sample lists around 490,000 distinct CDR3 sequences, approximately 7.1% occurring once. Germline loops: CDR1 SGHAT, CDR2 FQNNGV. This CDR3 is 14 amino acids long. Trimming cost V 1 base and J 6 bases, with 12 bases left between them. The data stem from a study of response to subunit inactivated influenza vaccine. The clonotype originates from a man aged 45-69 years who received an inactivated influenza vaccine. The material was PBMCs from blood, obtained about 23 months after vaccination. The chain uses TRBV11-2 and TRBJ2-5; no clear D. CDR3 nucleotide sequence: TGTGCCAGCAGCTTAGGTCTACCCCTTAAGACCCAGTACTTC. As protein: CASSLGLPLKTQYF.